These 21 T cell receptor beta chains were sequenced from one sample in a study of blood T cell repertoires in COVID-19. Some clones are missing from TCRdb's copy, which holds only in-frame ones; the method was immunoSEQ multiplex PCR. The repertoire holds some 110,000 clones, with around nine tenths as singletons. Sequenced material: peripheral blood. The receptors were gathered from a man aged 35 to 55 with acute or convalescent COVID-19.

This sequence joins TRBV5-1 and TRBJ1-4; 9 positions match TRBD1. V gave up 0 bases and J gave up 4 bases; unmatched junction bases: 10. The CDR3 sequence is 18 residues long. Germline CDR1 reads SGHRS; CDR2 reads YFSETQ. This chain's CDR3 is CASSLGRTGVTNNEKLFF. The CDR3 DNA sequence: TGCGCCAGCAGCTTGGGGAGGACAGGGGTTACGAATAATGAAAAACTGTTTTTT.

The gene calls are TRBV5-1 and TRBJ1-5; a possible D gene is TRBD1 (5 bases). The V and J ends lost 4 bases and 5 bases respectively, with 13 bases between them. There are 14 residues in the CDR3. Germline-derived CDR1 and CDR2 are SGHRS and YFSETQ. CDR3 residues: CASSLGTAHQPQHF. In DNA, the CDR3 is TGCGCCAGCAGCCTCGGGACTGCTCATCAGCCCCAGCATTTT.

This sequence joins TRBV7-9 and TRBJ2-5; no reliable D call. The V end lost 4 bases, the J end lost 2 bases, and 14 bases lay between the germline ends. The CDR3 is 15 residues long. Germline CDR1 and CDR2: SEHNR and FQNEAQ (reference sequence). In nucleotides, the CDR3 is TGTGCCAGCAGCTGGGCCCGGCCATTTCAAGAGACCCAGTACTTC. Its translation: CASSWARPFQETQYF. The whole variable domain, remainder taken from reference TRBV7-9 and TRBJ2-5, is DTGVSQNPRHKITKRGQNVTFRCDPISEHNRLYWYRQTLGQGPEFLTYFQNEAQLEKSRLLSDRFSAERPKGSFSTLEIQRTEQGDSAMYLCASSWARPFQETQYFGPGTRLLVL.

The chain carries TRBV5-6 and TRBJ1-2; D is unresolved. V lost 4 bases, J lost 7 bases, and 17 bases lay in between. CDR1 is SGHDT and CDR2 is YYEEEE in the germline V gene. The CDR3 totals 14 residues. CDR3 region: CASSPLGEASGYTF. The DNA of the CDR3 is TGTGCCAGCAGCCCCCTAGGTGAAGCCTCTGGCTACACCTTC.

This clone was picked up one time. The chain joins TRBV7-3 to TRBJ2-2, with 8 bases lining up with TRBD1. V shed 3 bases and J 8 bases; nucleotides not matched to a gene: 5. There are 14 residues in the CDR3. CDR1 and CDR2 from the germline V gene are SGHTA and FQGTGA. DNA of the CDR3: TGTGCCAGCAGCTTCCAGGGGGCGGTTGGGGAGCTGTTTTTT. It translates to CASSFQGAVGELFF. The full variable domain, its missing parts supplied by reference TRBV7-3 and TRBJ2-2, is GAGVSQTPSNKVTEKGKYVELRCDPISGHTALYWYRQSLGQGPEFLIYFQGTGAADDSGLPNDRFFAVRPEGSVSTLKIQRTERGDSAVYLCASSFQGAVGELFFGEGSRLTVL.

The chain links TRBV5-4 to TRBJ2-5; D gene uncertain. Germline CDR1 reads SGHNT; CDR2 reads YYREEE (reference sequence). V was cut by 1 base and J by 1 base, with 5 bases left in between. The CDR3 is 13 amino acids. The CDR3 reads CASSLNSQETQYF. In DNA form, the CDR3 reads TGTGCCAGCAGCTTGAACAGCCAAGAGACCCAGTACTTC. The complete variable domain, with remaining parts taken from reference TRBV5-4 and TRBJ2-5, reads ETGVTQSPTHLIKTRGQQVTLRCSSQSGHNTVSWYQQALGQGPQFIFQYYREEENGRGNFPPRFSGLQFPNYSSELNVNALELDDSALYLCASSLNSQETQYFGPGTRLLVL.

The rearrangement joins TRBV6-5 to TRBJ1-2, with D hard to call. In germline, CDR1 is MNHEY, CDR2 SVGAGI. The CDR3 runs 13 residues. With 6 bases removed from V and 4 bases from J, the gap between germline ends came to 12 bases. This CDR3 reads CASSKDIFYGYTF. The DNA of the CDR3 is TGTGCCAGCAGCAAAGACATTTTCTATGGCTACACCTTC.

This clone was counted between two and nine times. The V call is TRBV9, the J call TRBJ1-2; weak D call: TRBD1 (5 bases). Germline V gene lookup returns CDR1 SGDLS and CDR2 YYNGEE. Trimming left V 4 bases short and J 7 bases short, with 26 bases between. The CDR3 runs 17 residues. CDR3 region: CASSPRGVAGLQGGYTF. Written as DNA, the CDR3 is TGTGCCAGCAGCCCCCGAGGCGTGGCAGGATTGCAGGGTGGCTACACCTTC.

The rearrangement uses TRBV5-4 and TRBJ1-2; D not resolved. Deletions cut 4 bases from V and 0 bases from J, with 16 bases between. This CDR3 is built from 16 residues. Germline loops: CDR1 SGHNT, CDR2 YYREEE (reference sequence). Written as DNA, the CDR3 is TGTGCCAGCAGCGTGGGCGCTCCGGGGACTAACTATGGCTACACCTTC. It specifies CASSVGAPGTNYGYTF.

This chain joins TRBV30 and TRBJ1-2; tentative D call: TRBD1 (5 bases). Germline CDR1 is GTSNPN and CDR2 is SVGIG (reference sequence). This CDR3 region has 11 residues. The V and J ends lost 3 bases and 5 bases respectively, with 7 bases between them. In DNA, the CDR3 is TGTGCCTGGAGGGAGGGGTATGGCTACACCTTC. Translated: CAWREGYGYTF. Looking up the rest from reference TRBV30 and TRBJ1-2 gives the full variable domain: SQTIHQWPATLVQPVGSPLSLECTVEGTSNPNLYWYRQAAGRGLQLLFYSVGIGQISSEVPQNLSASRPQDRQFILSSKKLLLSDSGFYLCAWREGYGYTFGSGTRLTVV.

This chain joins TRBV5-1 and TRBJ2-1, with 8 bases matching TRBD2. With 0 bases clipped from V and 10 bases from J, the junction kept 15 bases outside the gene matches. The germline V gene has CDR1 SGHRS and CDR2 YFSETQ. This CDR3 is built from 17 residues. For the CDR3, the DNA is TGCGCCAGCAGCTTGGAACTGGCGGGGGGTTTCCCTCGGGAGCAGTTCTTC. The encoded protein is CASSLELAGGFPREQFF. The variable domain in full, completed from reference TRBV5-1 and TRBJ2-1, reads KAGVTQTPRYLIKTRGQQVTLSCSPISGHRSVSWYQQTPGQGLQFLFEYFSETQRNKGNFPGRFSGRQFSNSRSEMNVSTLELGDSALYLCASSLELAGGFPREQFFGPGTRLTVL.

This rearrangement joins TRBV14 to TRBJ1-1, with TRBD1 matching 7 bases. With V trimmed by 4 bases and J by 5 bases, 10 bases remained unmatched. Germline V lookup: CDR1 SGHDN, CDR2 FVKESK. There are 15 residues in the CDR3. The CDR3 loop is CASSRTGAEGTEAFF. In nucleotides, the CDR3 is TGTGCCAGCAGCCGTACAGGGGCTGAAGGGACTGAAGCTTTCTTT.

The chain is built from TRBV10-3 and TRBJ2-3, with 7 bases that match TRBD1. With 7 bases clipped from V and 2 bases from J, the junction kept 6 bases outside the gene matches. CDR1 and CDR2 from the germline V gene are ENHRY and SYGVKD. The CDR3 is 14 residues long. CDR3 residues: CAITGDSPTDTQYF. The CDR3 DNA is TGTGCCATCACCGGGGACAGCCCCACAGATACGCAGTATTTT.

This chain uses TRBV15 with TRBJ1-2; D unresolved. V lost 1 base, J lost 7 bases, and 16 bases lay in between. This CDR3 is built from 15 residues. CDR1 is LNHNV and CDR2 is YYDKDF in the germline V gene (reference sequence). The CDR3 DNA reads as TGTGCCACCAGCAGAGTTGGAGTAAAGGTTGGTGGCTACACCTTC. This encodes CATSRVGVKVGGYTF.

The chain joins TRBV19 to TRBJ1-1, with D hard to call. Trimming stripped 7 bases from V and 5 bases from J, with 5 bases between. Germline CDR1 and CDR2: LNHDA and SQIVND (reference sequence). The length of the CDR3 is 10 residues. The CDR3 DNA reads as TGTGCCAGTACGGGGACTGAAGCTTTCTTT. Translation gives CASTGTEAFF.

This chain joins TRBV19 and TRBJ2-5; 12 bases agree with TRBD1. This CDR3 spans 14 amino acids. V lost 6 bases and J lost 4; bases outside the gene matches: 3. Germline V gene sequence: CDR1 LNHDA, CDR2 SQIVND (reference sequence). The CDR3 reads CASSGTGGAETQYF. CDR3 nucleotides: TGTGCCAGTAGCGGGACAGGGGGCGCAGAGACCCAGTACTTC.

The chain joins TRBV10-3 to TRBJ1-3, with D hard to call. Trimming shortened V by 6 bases and J by 0 bases, and 6 bases separated the two germline ends. Per germline, CDR1 ENHRY and CDR2 SYGVKD. The CDR3 is 13 residues long. The CDR3 region has the DNA TGTGCCATCAGACTCGACTCTGGAAACACCATATATTTT. The encoded protein is CAIRLDSGNTIYF.

The rearrangement uses TRBV10-3 and TRBJ1-2, with D perhaps matching TRBD1 (6 bases). Germline loops: CDR1 ENHRY, CDR2 SYGVKD. This CDR3 is 14 amino acids long. The V gene lost 0 bases and the J gene lost 4 bases, with 9 bases spanning the gap. The CDR3 sequence: CAISESQGTYGYTF. CDR3 nucleotides: TGTGCCATCAGTGAGTCGCAGGGGACCTATGGCTACACCTTC.

This chain links TRBV19 with TRBJ1-5; TRBD1 matches 8 bases. The CDR3 is 16 residues long. The germline V gene has CDR1 LNHDA and CDR2 SQIVND (reference sequence). Unmatched junction bases numbered 6, after V lost 0 bases and J lost 5 bases. The CDR3 protein is CASSIDASRGHQPQHF. CDR3 nucleotide sequence: TGTGCCAGTAGTATAGACGCCTCCAGGGGGCATCAGCCCCAGCATTTT.

The genes are TRBV5-1 and TRBJ2-5; tentative D call: TRBD1 (5 bases). Trimming pared 5 bases from V and 4 bases from J, leaving 15 bases between. The length of the CDR3 is 14 residues. Germline-derived CDR1 and CDR2 are SGHRS and YFSETQ. CDR3 DNA: TGCGCCAGCAGTAGGGGCAGGGTCTCAGAGACCCAGTACTTC. Residues: CASSRGRVSETQYF.

This clone was detected only once. The gene calls are TRBV9 and TRBJ2-2; D might be TRBD2 (5 bases). CDR1 and CDR2 from the germline V gene are SGDLS and YYNGEE. Trimming removed 0 bases at V and 4 bases at J, with 13 bases between. This CDR3 contains 16 residues. CDR3 residues: CASSVVPGVGTGELFF. The CDR3 nucleotides read TGTGCCAGCAGCGTAGTTCCCGGGGTGGGCACCGGGGAGCTGTTTTTT.